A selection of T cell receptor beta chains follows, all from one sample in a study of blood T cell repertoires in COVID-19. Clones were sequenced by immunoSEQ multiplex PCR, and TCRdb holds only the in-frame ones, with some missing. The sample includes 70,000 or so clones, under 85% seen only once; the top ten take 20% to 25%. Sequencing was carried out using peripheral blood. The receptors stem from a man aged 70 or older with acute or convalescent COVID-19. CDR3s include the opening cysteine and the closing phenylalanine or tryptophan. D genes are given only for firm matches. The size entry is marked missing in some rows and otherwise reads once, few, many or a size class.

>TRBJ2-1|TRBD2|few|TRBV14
TGTGCCAGCAGCCAAGGGGAACTAGCGGGAGTGGGTGAGCAGTTCTTC
CASSQGELAGVGEQFF
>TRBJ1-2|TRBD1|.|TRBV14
TGTGCCAGCAGCCAAGTTCCGACAGGGGGAGGAGGCTACACCTTC
CASSQVPTGGGGYTF
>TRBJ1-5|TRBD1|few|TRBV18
TGTGCCAGCTCACCAGGACAGGGGTCGAGCAATCAGCCCCAGCATTTT
CASSPGQGSSNQPQHF
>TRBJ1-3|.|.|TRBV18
TGTGCCAGCTCCAACCAGGGTTCGACTGGAAACACCATATATTTT
CASSNQGSTGNTIYF
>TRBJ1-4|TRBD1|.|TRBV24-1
TGTGCCACCAGTGGGAACCAGGGGGTCGGTGAAAAACTGTTTTTT
CATSGNQGVGEKLFF
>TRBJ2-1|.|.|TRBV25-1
TGTGCCAGCAGTGAAGAAAGGGACACCCACAATGAGCAGTTCTTC
CASSEERDTHNEQFF
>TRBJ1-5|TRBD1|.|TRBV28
TGTGCCATCAAACAGGGGGCGGGCAATCAGCCCCAGCATTTT
CAIKQGAGNQPQHF
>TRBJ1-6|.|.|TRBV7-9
TGTGCCAGCAGCCCCAGTGCGGATTCACCCCTCCACTTT
CASSPSADSPLHF
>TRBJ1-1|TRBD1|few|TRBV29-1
TGCAGCGTGCGACAGGGTCTGGGGGAAGCTTTCTTT
CSVRQGLGEAFF
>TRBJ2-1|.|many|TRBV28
TGTGCCAGCAGGGCGGCAGTTCCCTACAATGAGCAGTTCTTC
CASRAAVPYNEQFF
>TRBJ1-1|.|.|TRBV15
TGTGCCACCAGCAGAGATCAAAGACATGAAGCTTTCTTT
CATSRDQRHEAFF
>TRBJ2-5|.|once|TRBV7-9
TGTGCCAGCAGCCGACAGCAAGAGACCCAGTACTTC
CASSRQQETQYF
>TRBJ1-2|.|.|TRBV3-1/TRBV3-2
TGTGCCAGCAGCCAAGAGACAACTTCCCTACCCTATGGCTACACCTTC
CASSQETTSLPYGYTF
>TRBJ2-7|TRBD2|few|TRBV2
TGTGCCAGCCTGGGGGGGACCTGGGAGAGGTACGAGCAGTACTTC
CASLGGTWERYEQYF
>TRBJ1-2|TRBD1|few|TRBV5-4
TGTGCCAGCACCAGAGGACAGGTGCATTTTGGTGGCTACACCTTC
CASTRGQVHFGGYTF
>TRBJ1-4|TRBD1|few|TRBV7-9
TGTGCCAGCAGCTTAGATCTCAGGGGGCGAGCTGAAAAACTGTTTTTT
CASSLDLRGRAEKLFF
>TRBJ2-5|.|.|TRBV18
TGTGCCAGCTCATCGGACAGAGACCAAGAGACCCAGTACTTC
CASSSDRDQETQYF
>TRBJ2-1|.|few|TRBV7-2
TGTGCCAGCAGTCCGACAGCCATTCTGGGTGAGCAGTTCTTC
CASSPTAILGEQFF
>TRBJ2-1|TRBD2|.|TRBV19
TGTGCCAGTAGTATAGGAGGGACTAGCGGATACAATGAGCAGTTCTTC
CASSIGGTSGYNEQFF
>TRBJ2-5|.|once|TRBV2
TGTGCCAGCAGAACCGGGACACAAGAGACCCAGTACTTC
CASRTGTQETQYF
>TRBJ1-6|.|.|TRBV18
TGTGCCAGCTCACGAGAGGAGGGTAATTCACCCCTCCACTTT
CASSREEGNSPLHF
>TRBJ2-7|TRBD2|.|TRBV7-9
TGTGCCAGCAGCTTAGCGCGCGGGAGTCGCTCCTACGAGCAGTACTTC
CASSLARGSRSYEQYF
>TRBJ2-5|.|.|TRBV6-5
TGTGCCAGCAGTTATTGGCAGATAGAGACCCAGTACTTC
CASSYWQIETQYF
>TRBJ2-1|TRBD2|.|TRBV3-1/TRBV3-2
TGTGCCAGCAGCTCCTCGGGACTAGCGGACAATGAGCAGTTCTTC
CASSSSGLADNEQFF
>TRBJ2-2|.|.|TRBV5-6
TGTGCCAGCAGCTTGCTCGGCGGGGAGGTCGGGGAGCTGTTTTTT
CASSLLGGEVGELFF
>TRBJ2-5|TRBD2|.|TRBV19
TGTGCCAGTAGTCTGACTAGCGGCCAAGAGACCCAGTACTTC
CASSLTSGQETQYF
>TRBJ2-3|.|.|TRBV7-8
TGTGCCAGCAGCTTAGTCGAGGATACGCAGTATTTT
CASSLVEDTQYF
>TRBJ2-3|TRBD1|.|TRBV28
TGTGCCAGCAGTCCGGCCAGGGGGAAGGGGCGCACAGATACGCAGTATTTT
CASSPARGKGRTDTQYF
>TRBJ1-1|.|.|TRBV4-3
TGCGCCAGCAGCCAAGACCCGGACAGCCCAAGGGCTGAAGCTTTCTTT
CASSQDPDSPRAEAFF
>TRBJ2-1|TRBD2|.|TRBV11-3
TGTGCCAGCAGCTTACGCGGGAGTCCCTACAATGAGCAGTTCTTC
CASSLRGSPYNEQFF
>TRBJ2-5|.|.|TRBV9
TGTGCCAGCAGTACGAGGCCGAGACAAGAGACCCAGTACTTC
CASSTRPRQETQYF
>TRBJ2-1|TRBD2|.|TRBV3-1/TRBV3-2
TGTGCCAGCACCCCTGACGGGGGGACTTACAATGAGCAGTTCTTC
CASTPDGGTYNEQFF
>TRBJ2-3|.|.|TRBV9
TGTGCCAGCAGCCAGTCCCCTAGCACAGATACGCAGTATTTT
CASSQSPSTDTQYF
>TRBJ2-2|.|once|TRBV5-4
TGTGCCAGCAGCCGGGCGGGGTCTACGAACACCGGGGAGCTGTTTTTT
CASSRAGSTNTGELFF
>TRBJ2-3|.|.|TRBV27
TGTGCCAGCAGTTTTGCGGGGTACACAGATACGCAGTATTTT
CASSFAGYTDTQYF
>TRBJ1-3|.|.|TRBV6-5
TGTGCCGTGGGACTGAACCTCTCTGGAAACACCATATATTTT
CAVGLNLSGNTIYF
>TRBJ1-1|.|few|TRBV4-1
TGCGCCAGCAGCCCGGGGGGGCGGTGGAACACTGAAGCTTTCTTT
CASSPGGRWNTEAFF
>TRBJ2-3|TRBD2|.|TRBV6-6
TGTGCCAGCAGCCCCGGGACTACCACAGATACGCAGTATTTT
CASSPGTTTDTQYF
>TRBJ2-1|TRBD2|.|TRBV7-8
TGTGCCAGCAGCTTAGCGGCCCCCCCACTAGCGCCCAATGAGCAGTTCTTC
CASSLAAPPLAPNEQFF
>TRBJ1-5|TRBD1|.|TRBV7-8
TGTGCCAGCAGCCCAGGACAGGGGGATTTGGGCAATCAGCCCCAGCATTTT
CASSPGQGDLGNQPQHF
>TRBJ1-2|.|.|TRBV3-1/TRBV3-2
TGTGCCAGCAGGACACAATTAGGAGGCTACACCTTC
CASRTQLGGYTF
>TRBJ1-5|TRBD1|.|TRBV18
TGTGCCAGCTCACCCGGACAGGACCTCCAGCATTTT
CASSPGQDLQHF
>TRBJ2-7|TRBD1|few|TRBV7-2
TGTGCCAGCAGCTCGACAGGGGGAAGTTACGAGCAGTACTTC
CASSSTGGSYEQYF
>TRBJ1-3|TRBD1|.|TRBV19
TGTGCCAGCAAAGCGCAGCAGGGGGCATGGGCCATATATTTT
CASKAQQGAWAIYF
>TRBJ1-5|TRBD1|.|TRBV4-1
TGCGCCAGCAGCCACGGACAGGGTGATCAGCCCCAGCATTTT
CASSHGQGDQPQHF
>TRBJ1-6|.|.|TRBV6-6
TGTGCCAGCAGTCGATCCCCTAAGGAGAATTCACCCCTCCACTTT
CASSRSPKENSPLHF
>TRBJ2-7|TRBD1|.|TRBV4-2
TGTGCCAGCAGCCAGGACAGGGTACACGAGCAGTACTTC
CASSQDRVHEQYF
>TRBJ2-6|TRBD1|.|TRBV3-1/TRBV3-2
TGTGCCAGCAGCCCCCGCCAGGGGGTTGCTGGGGCCAACGTCCTGACTTTC
CASSPRQGVAGANVLTF
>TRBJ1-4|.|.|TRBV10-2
TGCGCCAGCAGTAACAGCCATGAAAAACTGTTTTTT
CASSNSHEKLFF
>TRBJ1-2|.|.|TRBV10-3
TGTGCCATCAGCTCGACTTGGACAGCCCTAACTAACTATGGCTACACCTTC
CAISSTWTALTNYGYTF
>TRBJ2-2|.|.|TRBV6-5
TGTGCCGCACAGGATTACGCGAACACCGGGGAGCTGTTTTTT
CAAQDYANTGELFF
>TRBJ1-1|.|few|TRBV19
TGTGCCAGCCGGGCCGGGACACAGAACACTGAAGCTTTCTTT
CASRAGTQNTEAFF
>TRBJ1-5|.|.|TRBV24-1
TGTGCCACCAGTGATTTACAGGGTAACCAGCCCCAGCATTTT
CATSDLQGNQPQHF
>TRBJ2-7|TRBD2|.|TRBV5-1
TGCGCCAGCAAGACGCGGGAGGGCCCCAGGGGCGAGCAGTACTTC
CASKTREGPRGEQYF
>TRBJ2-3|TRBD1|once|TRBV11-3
TGTGCCAGCAGCATTGGGACAGGGACGAGCACAGATACGCAGTATTTT
CASSIGTGTSTDTQYF
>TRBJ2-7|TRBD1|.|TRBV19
TGTGCCAGTAGTATCAGAGGACAGGGGGGCGAGCAGTACTTC
CASSIRGQGGEQYF
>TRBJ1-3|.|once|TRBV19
TGTGCCAGTAGTATGAGGTGGGGAGCCGACTCTGGAAACACCATATATTTT
CASSMRWGADSGNTIYF
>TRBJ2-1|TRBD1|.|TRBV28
TGTGCCAGCAGTTCTCGGGACAGGAATTACAATGAGCAGTTCTTC
CASSSRDRNYNEQFF
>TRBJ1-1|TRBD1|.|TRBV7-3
TGTGCCAGCAGCTCCCAGGGGGCCAACACTGAAGCTTTCTTT
CASSSQGANTEAFF